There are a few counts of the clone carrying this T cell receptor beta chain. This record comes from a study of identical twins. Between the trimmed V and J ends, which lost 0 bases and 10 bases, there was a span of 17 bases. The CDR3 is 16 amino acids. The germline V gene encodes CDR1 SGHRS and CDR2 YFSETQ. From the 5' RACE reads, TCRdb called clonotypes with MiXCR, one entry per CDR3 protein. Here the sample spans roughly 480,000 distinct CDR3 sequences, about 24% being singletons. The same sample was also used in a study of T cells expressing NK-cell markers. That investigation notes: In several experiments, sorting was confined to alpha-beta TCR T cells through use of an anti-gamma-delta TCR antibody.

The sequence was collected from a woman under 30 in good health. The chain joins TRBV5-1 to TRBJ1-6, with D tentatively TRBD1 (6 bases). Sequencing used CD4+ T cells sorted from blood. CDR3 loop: CASSLEGTRGGSPLHF. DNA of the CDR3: TGCGCCAGCAGCTTGGAAGGGACAAGGGGAGGGTCACCCCTCCACTTT.